The source of this T cell receptor (beta chain) is a study of blood T cells in healthy people across ages. Whole-study results and caveats: Roughly linear age-related decline in beta diversity appeared, significant by age approximately 41.

The CDR3 spans 13 residues. Germline V lookup: CDR1 SGHRS, CDR2 YFSETQ. Trimming stripped 5 bases from V and 2 bases from J, with 10 bases between. Total RNA was extracted at no less than 5.5 micrograms per sample. This clonotype was detected many times. Its antigen is currently unknown. The authors ran a second PCR of roughly 6 to 12 cycles using a sample-barcoded 5' primer and a J-beta primer mix. Every cDNA molecule bore a tag from a template-switch adaptor containing 12 random nucleotides. TCRdb re-analysed the 5' RACE reads in MiXCR, keeping a single row per CDR3 protein. The repertoire includes just over 800,000 distinct CDR3 sequences, 55% to 65% of them detected once, and about 30% sits in the top ten.

The sample was blood. The receptor's source is a man younger than 45 in good health. The chain uses TRBV5-1 and TRBJ1-1; the D gene is possibly TRBD1 (6 bases). The CDR3: CASREGGNTEAFF. CDR3 DNA sequence: TGCGCCAGCAGAGAAGGGGGTAACACTGAAGCTTTCTTT.